What follows are 27 T cell receptor beta chains derived from one specimen sequenced in a study of control samples from healthy donors and cancer patients. Sequencing was performed with immunoSEQ multiplex PCR; in TCRdb, only in-frame clones are kept and a portion is missing. The data hold roughly 370,000 clones, with around nine tenths observed a single time. Sequenced: PBMCs. All receptors come from a man between 35 and 55 years old with head and neck cancer.

This sequence joins TRBV11-3 and TRBJ1-1, with D hard to call. Trimming cost V 1 base and J 1 base, with 10 bases left between them. Germline V gene sequence: CDR1 SGHNT, CDR2 YENEEA. The CDR3 loop spans 15 amino acids. The DNA of the CDR3 is TGTGCCAGCAGCTTAGCGGGCAGCAAGAACACTGAAGCTTTCTTT. Translating it yields CASSLAGSKNTEAFF.

The table lists this clone with a count of one. CDR3 protein: CAWSSDWGAQETQYF. The CDR3 DNA reads TGTGCCTGGAGTTCAGATTGGGGCGCCCAAGAGACCCAGTACTTC. V and J are TRBV30 and TRBJ2-5, with D possibly being TRBD1 (5 bases). The V and J ends lost 2 bases and 1 base respectively, with 14 bases between them. The CDR3 extends over 15 amino acids. Germline V gene data show CDR1 as GTSNPN and CDR2 as SVGIG (reference sequence). Based on the CDR3 plus reference TRBV30 and TRBJ2-5, the full variable domain is SQTIHQWPATLVQPVGSPLSLECTVEGTSNPNLYWYRQAAGRGLQLLFYSVGIGQISSEVPQNLSASRPQDRQFILSSKKLLLSDSGFYLCAWSSDWGAQETQYFGPGTRLLVL.

J is TRBJ1-1 and V is TRBV12-5, with D perhaps matching TRBD1 (6 bases). The ends were cut back, 1 base at V and 2 bases at J, with 20 bases in the middle. CDR1 LGHNT and CDR2 FRNRAP come from the germline V gene. The CDR3 totals 18 residues. CDR3 sequence: CASGLADSGDNSNTEAFF. CDR3 in DNA: TGTGCTAGTGGTTTGGCAGACAGTGGGGACAATTCTAACACTGAAGCTTTCTTT.

The rearrangement links TRBV10-2 to TRBJ2-1; D not resolved. Trimming shortened V by 2 bases and J by 8 bases, and 7 bases separated the two germline ends. The CDR3 sequence is 12 residues long. In germline, CDR1 is WSHSY, CDR2 SAAADI. Here the CDR3 reads CASSERSDEQFF. In nucleotides, the CDR3 is TGCGCCAGCAGTGAGCGGTCGGATGAGCAGTTCTTC.

The chain is built from TRBV7-8 and TRBJ2-7, with D unresolved. Germline lookup yields CDR1 SGHVS and CDR2 FQNEAQ. Trimming shortened V by 0 bases and J by 3 bases, and 12 bases separated the two germline ends. There are 15 residues in the CDR3. CDR3 region: CASSLARQAVYEQYF. In DNA, the CDR3 is TGTGCCAGCAGCTTAGCTCGGCAGGCGGTCTACGAGCAGTACTTC.

This chain joins TRBV28 and TRBJ1-1; the D is unclear. The germline V gene has CDR1 MDHEN and CDR2 SYDVKM. CDR3 length: 14 residues. Trimming took off 4 bases at V and 5 bases at J, with 14 bases between the two ends. DNA of the CDR3: TGTGCCAGCAGTTGGGCCGTGGGTAGGACTGAAGCTTTCTTT. Encoded protein: CASSWAVGRTEAFF. The whole variable domain, remainder taken from reference TRBV28 and TRBJ1-1, is DVKVTQSSRYLVKRTGEKVFLECVQDMDHENMFWYRQDPGLGLRLIYFSYDVKMKEKGDIPEGYSVSREKKERFSLILESASTNQTSMYLCASSWAVGRTEAFFGQGTRLTVV.

The CDR3, as DNA: TGTGCCATCAGCGAACAGGGGGACAACACTGAAGCTTTCTTT. Residues: CAISEQGDNTEAFF. The chain joins TRBV10-3 to TRBJ1-1, with 8 positions matching TRBD1. Germline V lookup: CDR1 ENHRY, CDR2 SYGVKD. Trimming removed 6 bases from V and 2 bases from J; junction bases left unmatched: 5. The CDR3 consists of 14 residues.

The chain is built from TRBV14 and TRBJ2-7; 7 bases match TRBD2. The CDR3 has 14 residues. From germline, CDR1 is SGHDN and CDR2 FVKESK. V lost 0 bases, J lost 6 bases, and 5 bases stayed unmatched. The DNA for the CDR3 is TGTGCCAGCAGCCAAGAGGGGGGGGTCGGCGAGCAGTACTTC. It translates to CASSQEGGVGEQYF.

The chain combines TRBV19 with TRBJ2-1, with 8 nucleotides matching TRBD2. Unmatched junction bases numbered 9, after V lost 5 bases and J lost 6 bases. Germline lookup yields CDR1 LNHDA and CDR2 SQIVND (reference sequence). CDR3 length: 15 residues. CDR3 bases: TGTGCCAGTAGTGAGAGCGGGAGCATAAGCAATGAGCAGTTCTTC. Translation: CASSESGSISNEQFF.

The CDR3 loop is CAWTYPVLNRKGFEAFF. The CDR3 DNA is TGTGCCTGGACCTATCCCGTCCTCAACCGCAAGGGTTTTGAAGCTTTCTTT. J is TRBJ1-1 and V is TRBV30; D is uncertain. This CDR3 region has 17 residues. The germline V and J ends were trimmed by 4 bases and 7 bases, with 28 bases remaining between them. CDR1 GTSNPN and CDR2 SVGIG come from the germline V gene (reference sequence).

V is TRBV30 and J is TRBJ1-1; D not certain. Germline lookup yields CDR1 GTSNPN and CDR2 SVGIG (reference sequence). V was shortened by 0 bases and J by 6 bases, with 11 bases between the two germline ends. This CDR3 has 13 amino acids. The chain's CDR3 is CAWSVRIGAEAFF. CDR3 DNA sequence: TGTGCCTGGAGTGTTCGGATTGGCGCTGAAGCTTTCTTT.

The chain joins TRBV28 to TRBJ1-2; no reliable D call. V lost 5 bases to trimming and J lost 7 bases, with 8 bases between them. The germline V gene encodes CDR1 MDHEN and CDR2 SYDVKM. The CDR3 covers 11 residues. The CDR3 sequence: CASSPASGYTF. The CDR3 region has the DNA TGTGCCAGCAGTCCCGCTTCTGGCTACACCTTC.

The chain carries TRBV15 and TRBJ1-1; 8 bases align to TRBD1. Germline V lookup: CDR1 LNHNV, CDR2 YYDKDF (reference sequence). The CDR3 is 16 residues long. Trimming cost V 0 bases and J 4 bases; bases outside gene matches: 7. The chain's CDR3 is CATSRDLTGVGTEAFF. The DNA of the CDR3 is TGTGCCACCAGCAGAGATTTGACAGGGGTGGGCACTGAAGCTTTCTTT.

This rearrangement joins TRBV5-4 to TRBJ1-2; weak D call: TRBD1 (5 bases). There are 13 residues in the CDR3. V lost 0 bases and J lost 4, with 7 bases in between. CDR1 is SGHNT and CDR2 is YYREEE in the germline V gene (reference sequence). CDR3 sequence: CASSLETAYGYTF. CDR3 bases: TGTGCCAGCAGCTTGGAGACAGCCTATGGCTACACCTTC.

The chain recombines TRBV7-8 with TRBJ2-7; 9 nucleotides line up with TRBD1. Germline V gives CDR1 SGHVS, CDR2 FQNEAQ. V lost 5 bases, J lost 5 bases, and 7 bases stayed unmatched. The CDR3 covers 14 residues. In DNA, the CDR3 is TGTGCCAGCAGCCACGGACAGGGGAAGGACGAGCAGTACTTC. Translating it yields CASSHGQGKDEQYF.

This chain links TRBV5-1 with TRBJ2-2; weak D call: TRBD1 (6 bases). Germline values: CDR1 SGHRS, CDR2 YFSETQ. V gave up 4 bases and J gave up 4 bases, with 14 bases separating them. The CDR3 is 15 residues long. DNA of the CDR3: TGCGCCAGCAGCCTCCGACAGGTTGGCACCGGGGAGCTGTTTTTT. It encodes CASSLRQVGTGELFF.

This clone was detected only a few times. The V call is TRBV5-1, the J call TRBJ1-5, with D maybe TRBD1 (6 bases). The CDR3 extends over 14 amino acids. Between the trimmed V and J ends, which lost 4 bases and 0 bases, there was a span of 8 bases. CDR1 is SGHRS, CDR2 YFSETQ, per germline. As DNA, the CDR3 is TGCGCCAGCAGCCCGGACAGTAGCAATCAGCCCCAGCATTTT. This codes for CASSPDSSNQPQHF.

This clone was seen a handful of times. The chain joins TRBV30 to TRBJ1-2; 7 nucleotides align to TRBD1. Germline lookup yields CDR1 GTSNPN and CDR2 SVGIG (reference sequence). The J segment lost 8 bases and the V segment lost 2 bases, leaving 11 bases of the junction unmatched. The CDR3 runs to 14 residues. The chain's CDR3 is CAWSNERTGHGYTF. CDR3 coding DNA: TGTGCCTGGAGTAACGAACGGACAGGACACGGCTACACCTTC.

V gene TRBV10-3 combines with J gene TRBJ2-5; D might be TRBD1 (6 bases). Germline CDR1 ENHRY, CDR2 SYGVKD. V lost 10 bases and J lost 2, with 17 bases in between. The CDR3 runs 14 residues. The CDR3 DNA sequence: TGTGCCACAGGGGCGGTAGGACAGCAAGAGACCCAGTACTTC. Translated, it gives CATGAVGQQETQYF.

This clone was seen once. A read error may produce the germline difference seen at one junction end. The chain is built from TRBV27 and TRBJ2-7; 11 nucleotides align to TRBD2. This CDR3 has 14 amino acids. Germline CDR1 and CDR2: MNHEY and SMNVEV (reference sequence). In DNA form, the CDR3 reads TGTGCCAGCAGCCGTAGCGGGGGGGTGCTCGAGCAGTACTTT. This sequence encodes CASSRSGGVLEQYF.

The chain is built from TRBV27 and TRBJ1-2; TRBD1 agrees at 10 bases. The V gene end was trimmed by 6 bases and the J gene end by 3 bases; junction bases not matched to a gene: 4. The CDR3 is 14 amino acids. Germline V gene data show CDR1 as MNHEY and CDR2 as SMNVEV (reference sequence). The CDR3 region is CASRGQGPDYGYTF. CDR3 bases: TGTGCCAGCAGGGGACAGGGGCCCGACTATGGCTACACCTTC.

This chain joins TRBV30 and TRBJ1-4; D is unclear. V gave up 2 bases and J gave up 8 bases, with 18 bases separating them. The CDR3 contains 15 residues. CDR1 and CDR2 from the germline V gene are GTSNPN and SVGIG (reference sequence). CDR3 sequence reads: CAWSLPRNLGEKLFF. In nucleotides, the CDR3 is TGTGCCTGGAGTCTTCCACGTAATCTGGGGGAAAAACTGTTTTTT.

The rearrangement joins TRBV9 to TRBJ2-1; TRBD2 aligns across 8 bases. The germline gives CDR1 SGDLS, CDR2 YYNGEE. The CDR3 is 20 residues long. J was trimmed by 2 bases and V by 0 bases; bases with no gene match: 16. Written as DNA, the CDR3 is TGTGCCAGCAGCGTAGCTTTAGCGGGATACAGTTTGGGGGCCTACAATGAGCAGTTCTTC. It translates to CASSVALAGYSLGAYNEQFF.

The chain couples TRBV28 to TRBJ2-3, with D possibly being TRBD1 (6 bases). CDR3 length equals 13 residues. Germline V gives CDR1 MDHEN, CDR2 SYDVKM. The CDR3 loop is CAIGGEGTDTQYF. The CDR3 DNA reads as TGTGCAATAGGGGGAGAGGGCACAGATACGCAGTATTTT.

The J gene is TRBJ1-6, the V gene TRBV19; maybe TRBD1 (5 bases). The CDR3 is made up of 17 amino acids. V lost 0 bases to trimming and J lost 7 bases, with 16 bases between them. Germline V gene lookup returns CDR1 LNHDA and CDR2 SQIVND (reference sequence). The CDR3 nucleotides read TGTGCCAGTAGTATAGACGCGGGGCAGGCGACAAATTCACCCCTCCACTTT. Translating it yields CASSIDAGQATNSPLHF.

This clone showed up just a few times. CDR3 nucleotides: TGTGCCAGCAGTGTTCTAGCTGCTTACTCCTACAATGAGCAGTTCTTC. As protein: CASSVLAAYSYNEQFF. This chain joins TRBV2 and TRBJ2-1, with D perhaps TRBD2 (5 bases). Germline V gene lookup returns CDR1 SNHLY and CDR2 FYNNEI. Trimming removed 4 bases from V and 0 bases from J, with 13 bases in between. The CDR3 extends over 16 amino acids.

CDR3 protein: CASSQEGRGRTGELFF. DNA for the CDR3: TGCGCCAGCAGCCAAGAAGGACGGGGGCGAACCGGGGAGCTGTTTTTT. The chain carries TRBV4-1 and TRBJ2-2; tentatively, D is TRBD1 or TRBD2 (6 bases each). CDR1 and CDR2 from the germline V gene are MGHRA and YSYEKL. V lost 0 bases and J lost 5, with 13 bases in between. The CDR3 totals 16 residues.